The subject of this entry is one TCR beta chain. Original data processing: Amplification from reference gene primers served as the basis for estimated nucleated cell counts. Assay: immunoSEQ multiplex PCR; the TCRdb copy retains only in-frame clones and omits some. V, J and clone size derive from that table, while D and trimming were established from the DNA sequence. The data contain approximately 210,000 clones, around nine tenths of them singletons. The entry originates in a study of blood T cell repertoires in COVID-19. Across the study: The analysed material was cDNA or gDNA that came from T cells, B-cell-depleted T cells, or PBMCs.

This CDR3 contains 17 residues. The V segment lost 3 bases and the J segment 4 bases; nucleotides outside the gene matches: 11. CDR1 is SGHVS, CDR2 FNYEAQ, per germline. The clonotype originates from a woman in her thirties or forties who had recovered from COVID-19. The sequenced sample was peripheral blood. This chain connects TRBV7-6 to TRBJ1-3; 8 nucleotides match TRBD1. The CDR3 DNA reads TGTGCCAGCAGCTTTCTTTCTCGGGGACAGGTCGGAAACACCATATATTTT. Translated: CASSFLSRGQVGNTIYF.